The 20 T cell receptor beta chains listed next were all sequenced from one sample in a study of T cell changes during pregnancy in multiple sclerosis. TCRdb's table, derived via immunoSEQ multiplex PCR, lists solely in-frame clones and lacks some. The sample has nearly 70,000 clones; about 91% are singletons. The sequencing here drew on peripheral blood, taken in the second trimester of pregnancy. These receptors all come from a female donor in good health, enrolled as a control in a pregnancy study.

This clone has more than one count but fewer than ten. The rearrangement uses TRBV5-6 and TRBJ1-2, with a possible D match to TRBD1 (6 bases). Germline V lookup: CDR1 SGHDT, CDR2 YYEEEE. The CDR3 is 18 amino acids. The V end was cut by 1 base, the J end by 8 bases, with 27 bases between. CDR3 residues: CASSLFLLPGMTGGGYTF. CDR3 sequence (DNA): TGTGCCAGCAGCTTGTTTTTGCTGCCGGGAATGACAGGAGGCGGCTACACCTTC.

CDR3 nucleotides: TGTGCGACCGGGACAGCATACAATGAGCAGTTCTTC. This codes for CATGTAYNEQFF. The chain couples TRBV19 to TRBJ2-1, with 7 bases identical to TRBD1. Germline loops: CDR1 LNHDA, CDR2 SQIVND (reference sequence). The CDR3 spans 12 residues.

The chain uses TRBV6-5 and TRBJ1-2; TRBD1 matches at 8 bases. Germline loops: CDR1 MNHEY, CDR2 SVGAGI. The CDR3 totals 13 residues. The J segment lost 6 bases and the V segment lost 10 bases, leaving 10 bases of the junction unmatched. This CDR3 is CATIQGAFDGYTF. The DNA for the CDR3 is TGTGCCACCATTCAGGGGGCCTTCGATGGCTACACCTTC.

The CDR3 loop reads CASSLSYSSSDTQYF. DNA of the CDR3: TGTGCCAGCTCACTTAGTTATAGCTCGTCGGATACGCAGTATTTT. The chain is built from TRBV18 and TRBJ2-3; D unresolved. In germline, CDR1 is KGHSH, CDR2 LQKENI. Trimming took 4 bases from V and 6 from J, leaving 17 bases between them. There are 15 residues in the CDR3.

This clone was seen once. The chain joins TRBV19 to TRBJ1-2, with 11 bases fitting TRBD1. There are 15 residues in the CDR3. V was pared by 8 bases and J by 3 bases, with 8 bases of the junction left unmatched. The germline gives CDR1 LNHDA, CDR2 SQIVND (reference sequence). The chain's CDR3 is CASRSRDRGDYGYTF. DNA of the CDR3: TGTGCCAGTCGTAGCAGGGACAGGGGGGACTATGGCTACACCTTC.

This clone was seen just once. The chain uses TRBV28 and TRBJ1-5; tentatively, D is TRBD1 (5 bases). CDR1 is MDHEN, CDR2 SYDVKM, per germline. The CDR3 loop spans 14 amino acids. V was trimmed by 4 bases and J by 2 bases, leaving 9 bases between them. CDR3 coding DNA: TGTGCCAGCAGTTACATCAGGGGCAATCAGCCCCAGCATTTT. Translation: CASSYIRGNQPQHF.

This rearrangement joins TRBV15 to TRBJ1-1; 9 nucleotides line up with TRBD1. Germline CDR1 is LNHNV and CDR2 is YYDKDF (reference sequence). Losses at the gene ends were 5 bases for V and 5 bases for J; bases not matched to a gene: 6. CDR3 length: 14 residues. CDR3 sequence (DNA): TGTGCCACCAGCGAGACAGGGGGAGGGACTGAAGCTTTCTTT. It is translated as CATSETGGGTEAFF.

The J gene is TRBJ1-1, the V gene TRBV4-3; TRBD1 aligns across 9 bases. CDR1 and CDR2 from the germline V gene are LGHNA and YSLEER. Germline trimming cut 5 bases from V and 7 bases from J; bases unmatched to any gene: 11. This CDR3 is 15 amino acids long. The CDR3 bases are TGCGCCAGCAGCGAGGTAAACAGGGGGCTTAATGAAGCTTTCTTT. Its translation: CASSEVNRGLNEAFF.

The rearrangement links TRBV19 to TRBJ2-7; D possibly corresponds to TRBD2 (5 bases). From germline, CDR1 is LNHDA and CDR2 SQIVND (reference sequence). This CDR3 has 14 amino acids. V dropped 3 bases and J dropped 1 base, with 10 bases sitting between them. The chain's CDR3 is CASSIGRDSYEQYF. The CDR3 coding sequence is TGTGCCAGTAGTATCGGTCGGGATTCCTACGAGCAGTACTTC.

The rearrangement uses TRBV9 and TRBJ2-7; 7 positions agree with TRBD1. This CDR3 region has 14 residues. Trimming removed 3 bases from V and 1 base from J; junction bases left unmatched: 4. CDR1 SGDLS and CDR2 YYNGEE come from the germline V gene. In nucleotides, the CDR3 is TGTGCCAGCAGCGCCGGGACAGAATCCTACGAGCAGTACTTC. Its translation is CASSAGTESYEQYF.

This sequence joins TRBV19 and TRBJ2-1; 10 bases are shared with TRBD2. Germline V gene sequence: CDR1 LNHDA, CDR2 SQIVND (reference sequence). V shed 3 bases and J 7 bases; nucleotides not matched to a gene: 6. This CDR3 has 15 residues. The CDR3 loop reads CASSILSSGGNEQFF. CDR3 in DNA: TGTGCCAGTAGTATTTTGTCTAGCGGGGGTAATGAGCAGTTCTTC.

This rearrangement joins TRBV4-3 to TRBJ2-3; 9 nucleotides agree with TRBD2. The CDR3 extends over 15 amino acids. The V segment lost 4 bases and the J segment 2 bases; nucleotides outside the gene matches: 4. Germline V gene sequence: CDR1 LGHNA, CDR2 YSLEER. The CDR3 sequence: CASSRRTSVTDTQYF. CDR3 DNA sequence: TGCGCCAGCAGCCGCCGGACTAGCGTCACAGATACGCAGTATTTT.

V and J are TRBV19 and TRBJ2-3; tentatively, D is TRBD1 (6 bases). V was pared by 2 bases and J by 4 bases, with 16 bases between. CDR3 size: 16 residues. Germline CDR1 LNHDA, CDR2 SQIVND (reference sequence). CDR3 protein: CASSIRGQGGPDTQYF. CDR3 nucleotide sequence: TGTGCCAGTAGTATAAGGGGACAAGGAGGACCAGATACGCAGTATTTT.

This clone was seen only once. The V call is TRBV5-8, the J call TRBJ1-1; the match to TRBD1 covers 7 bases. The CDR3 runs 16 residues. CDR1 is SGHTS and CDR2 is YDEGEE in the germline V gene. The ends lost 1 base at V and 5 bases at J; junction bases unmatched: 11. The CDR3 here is CASSLISRGMWTEAFF. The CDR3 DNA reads TGTGCCAGCAGCTTGATATCCAGGGGGATGTGGACTGAAGCTTTCTTT.

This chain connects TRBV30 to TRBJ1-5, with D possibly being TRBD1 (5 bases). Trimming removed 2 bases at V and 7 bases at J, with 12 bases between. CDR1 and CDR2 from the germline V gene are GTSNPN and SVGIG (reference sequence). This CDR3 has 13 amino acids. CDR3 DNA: TGTGCCTGGAGTAACTTCCCAGGGCAGCCCCAGCATTTT. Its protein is CAWSNFPGQPQHF. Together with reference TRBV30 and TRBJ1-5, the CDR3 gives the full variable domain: SQTIHQWPATLVQPVGSPLSLECTVEGTSNPNLYWYRQAAGRGLQLLFYSVGIGQISSEVPQNLSASRPQDRQFILSSKKLLLSDSGFYLCAWSNFPGQPQHFGDGTRLSIL.

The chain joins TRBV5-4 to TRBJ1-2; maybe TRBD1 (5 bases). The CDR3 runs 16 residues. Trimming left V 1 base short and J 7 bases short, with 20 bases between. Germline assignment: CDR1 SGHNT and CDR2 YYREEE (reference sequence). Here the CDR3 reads CASSLTQEITRAGYTF. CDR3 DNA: TGTGCCAGCAGCTTGACACAGGAAATTACTCGGGCTGGCTACACCTTC.

The CDR3 region is CASGAGRGQPQHF. CDR3 in DNA: TGTGCCAGCGGTGCAGGAAGGGGACAGCCCCAGCATTTT. The V gene is TRBV6-5, the J gene TRBJ1-5; a possible D gene is TRBD1 (5 bases). The CDR3 has 13 amino acids. CDR1 and CDR2 (germline): MNHEY, SVGAGI. Trimming stripped 8 bases from V and 7 bases from J, with 15 bases between.

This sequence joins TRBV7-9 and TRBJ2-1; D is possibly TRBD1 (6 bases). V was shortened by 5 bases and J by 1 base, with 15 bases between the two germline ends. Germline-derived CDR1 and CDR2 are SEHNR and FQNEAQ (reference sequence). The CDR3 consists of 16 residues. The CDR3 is CASSLDSRGSYNEQFF. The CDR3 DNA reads TGTGCCAGCAGCCTAGATTCCAGGGGTTCCTACAATGAGCAGTTCTTC.

The CDR3 sequence: CASSVGKTRGTEQYF. The DNA of the CDR3 is TGTGCCAGCAGCGTAGGTAAGACTAGAGGAACCGAGCAGTACTTC. This chain connects TRBV9 to TRBJ2-5, with D maybe TRBD2 (6 bases). The J call is doubtful: the DNA matches TRBJ2-7 better. Per the germline V gene, CDR1 is SGDLS and CDR2 is YYNGEE. There are 15 residues in the CDR3.

The CDR3 sequence: CASSPQGDIYGYTF. In DNA, the CDR3 is TGTGCCAGCAGTCCACAGGGGGATATCTATGGCTACACCTTC. V and J are TRBV28 and TRBJ1-2; TRBD1 matches 8 bases. The CDR3 length is 14 residues. The V segment lost 5 bases and the J segment 4 bases; nucleotides outside the gene matches: 6. Per the germline V gene, CDR1 is MDHEN and CDR2 is SYDVKM.